The present TCR beta chain was sequenced within a study of blood T cell repertoires in COVID-19. There are 13 residues in the CDR3. With 5 bases removed from V and 4 bases from J, the gap between germline ends came to 11 bases. Germline V gene lookup returns CDR1 SEHNR and CDR2 FQNEAQ (reference sequence). Profiled with immunoSEQ multiplex PCR; TCRdb holds only in-frame clones, not every one. The data show about 160,000 clones, more than 75% seen once. Membership in each cohort depended on participant-reported clinical history. The J gene is TRBJ1-2, the V gene TRBV7-9; no definite D call. The sequence was collected from a man aged 35 to 55 who had recovered from COVID-19. Sequencing used PBMCs or T cells enriched from blood (not recorded which). CDR3 nucleotide sequence: TGTGCCAGCAGCCCCACTCCGCCCTATGGCTACACCTTC. Residues: CASSPTPPYGYTF.